These T cell receptor beta chains were read from a single sample in a study of CD8+ T cells in alopecia areata. Profiled with immunoSEQ multiplex PCR; TCRdb holds only in-frame clones, not every one. The data hold some 130,000 clones, with around 60% observed a single time. The sequences come from CD4+ T cells sorted from blood, collected at week 0. These receptor sequences come from a human donor with alopecia areata. CDR3s include the opening cysteine and the closing phenylalanine or tryptophan. D genes are given only for firm matches. Some rows mark clone size as missing; the rest say once, few, many or name a class of expanded clone.

TRBV28	-	TRBJ1-4	-	CASSLGGGKNEKLFF	TGTGCCAGCAGTTTAGGCGGCGGGAAAAATGAAAAACTGTTTTTT
TRBV9	few	TRBJ2-1	TRBD2	CASSVTNSLAGDEQFF	TGTGCCAGCAGCGTCACCAACAGCCTAGCGGGAGATGAGCAGTTCTTC
TRBV2	few	TRBJ1-5	-	CASSELQGGNQPQHF	TGTGCCAGCAGTGAACTACAGGGAGGCAATCAGCCCCAGCATTTT
TRBV5-1	-	TRBJ2-2	TRBD2	CASSLTSGGANTGELFF	TGCGCCAGCAGCTTGACTAGCGGGGGCGCGAACACCGGGGAGCTGTTTTTT
TRBV6-1	once	TRBJ1-2	-	CASTKDWRFGYTF	TGTGCCAGCACCAAGGACTGGCGTTTTGGCTACACCTTC
TRBV28	-	TRBJ1-5	TRBD1	CASTGQPPMNQPQHF	TGTGCCAGTACGGGACAGCCACCGATGAATCAGCCCCAGCATTTT
TRBV28	-	TRBJ1-1	TRBD1	CASRGQGRAFF	TGTGCCAGCAGAGGACAGGGTAGGGCTTTCTTT
TRBV10-3	once	TRBJ2-7	TRBD2	CAISGASGSYEQYF	TGTGCCATCAGTGGGGCTAGCGGATCCTACGAGCAGTACTTC
TRBV4-1	once	TRBJ2-1	TRBD2	CASSQAPGLADTYNEQFF	TGCGCCAGCAGCCAAGCCCCGGGACTAGCGGACACCTACAATGAGCAGTTCTTC
TRBV25-1	few	TRBJ1-1	-	CASSEGLGGYTEAFF	TGTGCCAGCAGTGAGGGTTTGGGGGGCTACACTGAAGCTTTCTTT
TRBV5-1	-	TRBJ1-5	TRBD1	CASSSTGGPNQPQHF	TGCGCCAGCAGCTCAACAGGGGGGCCTAATCAGCCCCAGCATTTT
TRBV5-4	-	TRBJ2-7	-	CASSRKFDGHPYEQYF	TGTGCCAGCAGCCGGAAGTTCGACGGACATCCCTACGAGCAGTACTTC
TRBV7-8	once	TRBJ2-2	TRBD2	CASSQGLAGNTGELFF	TGTGCCAGCAGCCAGGGACTAGCGGGGAACACCGGGGAGCTGTTTTTT
TRBV4-1	few	TRBJ1-1	TRBD1	CASSQGLTGGSTEAFF	TGCGCCAGCAGCCAGGGGTTGACAGGGGGGAGCACTGAAGCTTTCTTT
TRBV10-3	once	TRBJ2-7	-	CATEGGSYEQYF	TGTGCCACCGAGGGGGGCTCCTACGAGCAGTACTTC
TRBV5-4	-	TRBJ1-2	-	CASSLYEGVANYGYTF	TGTGCCAGCAGCTTGTATGAGGGGGTAGCTAACTATGGCTACACCTTC
TRBV2	-	TRBJ1-5	-	CASSDLAGIHQPQHF	TGTGCCAGCAGTGATTTGGCAGGGATCCATCAGCCCCAGCATTTT
TRBV7-2	-	TRBJ2-4	-	CASSLDPAQGNIQYF	TGTGCCAGCAGCTTGGACCCCGCCCAGGGAAACATTCAGTACTTC
TRBV6-5	-	TRBJ2-2	TRBD2	CASSMASGRAGELFF	TGTGCCAGCAGTATGGCTAGCGGGAGGGCCGGGGAGCTGTTTTTT
TRBV19	few	TRBJ1-2	-	CASTTGPGGYTF	TGTGCCAGTACCACAGGGCCGGGGGGCTACACCTTC
TRBV5-1	few	TRBJ2-2	-	CASELIGTGELFF	TGCGCCAGCGAACTTATTGGTACCGGGGAGCTGTTTTTT
TRBV7-2	-	TRBJ2-5	TRBD1	CASSLGQGQETQYF	TGTGCCAGCAGCTTAGGACAGGGCCAAGAGACCCAGTACTTC
TRBV29-1	-	TRBJ2-3	-	CSASGQRRKGDTQYF	TGCAGCGCGTCGGGTCAGCGGCGTAAGGGGGATACGCAGTATTTT
TRBV7-2	many	TRBJ2-5	-	CASSLVWGREETQYF	TGTGCCAGCAGCTTAGTCTGGGGGCGGGAAGAGACCCAGTACTTC
TRBV7-2	-	TRBJ2-3	-	CASSLGTGLVQYF	TGTGCCAGCAGCTTAGGAACGGGGTTGGTGCAGTATTTT
TRBV5-1	-	TRBJ2-5	-	CASSLGRQETQYF	TGCGCCAGCAGCTTGGGACGGCAAGAGACCCAGTACTTC
TRBV14	-	TRBJ2-1	-	CASSQAGLQGYEQFF	TGTGCCAGCAGCCAAGCCGGGCTACAGGGATATGAGCAGTTCTTC
TRBV7-2	-	TRBJ1-2	-	CASSLGTVYGYTF	TGTGCCAGCAGCTTAGGGACAGTATATGGCTACACCTTC
TRBV2	-	TRBJ1-5	TRBD1	CASRQGVPNQPQHF	TGTGCCTCCCGACAGGGAGTTCCCAATCAGCCCCAGCATTTT
TRBV28	once	TRBJ2-5	-	CASSPDDGSAQYF	TGTGCCAGCAGCCCGGACGACGGGTCGGCCCAGTACTTC
TRBV10-2	-	TRBJ1-4	-	CASSDPRGWEKLFF	TGCGCCAGCAGTGACCCCAGGGGCTGGGAAAAACTGTTTTTT
TRBV11-2	-	TRBJ1-1	-	CASSLSRRVAEAFF	TGTGCCAGCAGCTTATCGCGCAGGGTCGCTGAAGCTTTCTTT
TRBV30	-	TRBJ1-5	TRBD1	CAWSVVGTGNQPQHF	TGTGCCTGGAGTGTTGTTGGGACAGGGAATCAGCCCCAGCATTTT
TRBV2	once	TRBJ1-1	-	CASSERRENTEAFF	TGTGCCAGCAGTGAACGGCGGGAGAACACTGAAGCTTTCTTT
TRBV6-5	once	TRBJ2-5	TRBD2	CASSSLAGGLKTQYF	TGTGCCAGCAGTTCCCTAGCGGGGGGGCTGAAGACCCAGTACTTC
TRBV10-3	once	TRBJ2-5	-	CAISLRNQGQETQYF	TGTGCCATCAGCCTGAGGAATCAGGGGCAGGAGACCCAGTACTTC
TRBV4-3	-	TRBJ1-4	-	CASSQMTGTNEKLFF	TGCGCCAGCAGCCAAATGACAGGAACTAATGAAAAACTGTTTTTT
TRBV30	-	TRBJ1-4	TRBD1	CAWIPGQGDEKLFF	TGTGCCTGGATTCCGGGACAGGGGGATGAAAAACTGTTTTTT
TRBV7-2	few	TRBJ1-5	-	CASSLEGGGQPQHF	TGTGCCAGCAGCTTAGAAGGAGGAGGACAGCCCCAGCATTTT
TRBV10-3	-	TRBJ2-7	TRBD1	CAISERAGTGSSYEQYF	TGTGCCATCAGTGAGAGAGCCGGGACAGGGAGTAGCTACGAGCAGTACTTC
TRBV29-1	-	TRBJ1-2	-	CSVEEGRYGYTF	TGCAGCGTTGAAGAAGGACGATATGGCTACACCTTC
TRBV2	-	TRBJ2-7	-	CASSESAYEQYF	TGTGCCAGCAGTGAAAGTGCTTACGAGCAGTACTTC
TRBV7-9	-	TRBJ2-7	TRBD2	CASSLALAGLSSYEQYF	TGTGCCAGCAGCTTAGCCCTAGCGGGATTAAGCTCCTACGAGCAGTACTTC
TRBV5-1	-	TRBJ2-1	-	CASSLEDPRTNEQFF	TGCGCCAGCAGCTTGGAGGACCCCCGTACGAATGAGCAGTTCTTC
TRBV18	-	TRBJ1-2	-	CASSPDTIYGYTF	TGTGCCAGCTCACCGGACACGATCTATGGCTACACCTTC
TRBV19	few	TRBJ2-3	TRBD2	CASSTASGSGDTQYF	TGTGCCAGTAGTACCGCTAGCGGGAGTGGAGATACGCAGTATTTT
TRBV11-2	few	TRBJ1-2	-	CASSLVDPRKGYTF	TGTGCCAGCAGCTTAGTAGACCCGAGGAAGGGCTACACCTTC
TRBV2	-	TRBJ1-4	-	CASKRGTTNEKLFF	TGTGCCAGCAAGCGGGGGACAACTAATGAAAAACTGTTTTTT
TRBV4-1	-	TRBJ2-7	TRBD2	CASSPRLADEQYF	TGCGCCAGCAGCCCCCGACTAGCGGACGAGCAGTACTTC
TRBV7-2	few	TRBJ1-2	TRBD1	CASSRSWTGPLGYTF	TGTGCCAGCAGCCGGTCGTGGACAGGGCCTTTAGGCTACACCTTC
TRBV7-2	-	TRBJ2-7	-	CASSLGGASYEQYF	TGTGCCAGCAGCTTAGGGGGGGCCTCCTACGAGCAGTACTTC
TRBV7-2	-	TRBJ1-2	-	CASSLHPGGSYGYTF	TGTGCCAGCAGCTTACATCCGGGGGGGTCCTATGGCTACACCTTC
TRBV5-6	-	TRBJ2-5	-	CASSLYGEETQYF	TGTGCCAGCAGCTTGTACGGGGAAGAGACCCAGTACTTC
TRBV5-4	-	TRBJ2-2	-	CAERAGPTGELFF	TGTGCCGAGAGGGCGGGGCCCACCGGGGAGCTGTTTTTT
TRBV28	-	TRBJ2-3	TRBD2	CASTLAGGPGTDTQYF	TGTGCCAGCACCCTAGCGGGAGGACCGGGTACAGATACGCAGTATTTT